This is a list of T cell receptor beta chains from one sample in a study of blood T cell repertoires in COVID-19. Method: immunoSEQ multiplex PCR; TCRdb's copy keeps in-frame clones and lacks some. The sample has approximately 130,000 clones; 80% are singletons. The sample consisted of peripheral blood. These receptors were obtained from a human donor in a cohort sampled during active COVID-19. Both conserved end residues are part of each CDR3. The D gene is left open where the match is weak. Not every row has a clone size; where given, it reads once, few, many or a size class.

>TRBD1|TRBJ2-6|TRBV10-3|-
TGTGCCATCAGTGCCGACAGGGCAAGCTCTGGGGCCAACGTCCTGACTTTC
CAISADRASSGANVLTF
>TRBD1|TRBJ1-5|TRBV6-5|-
TGTGCCAGCAGTCGGACAGGAGGTAGCAATCAGCCCCAGCATTTT
CASSRTGGSNQPQHF
>-|TRBJ1-6|TRBV5-5|-
TGTGCCAGCAGCTTGGGCGGGGGGAGCTCCTATAATTCACCCCTCCACTTT
CASSLGGGSSYNSPLHF
>-|TRBJ1-2|TRBV6-4|-
TGTGCCAGCAGTGACTCCTCAGGGTCAGGCTACACCTTC
CASSDSSGSGYTF
>-|TRBJ1-6|TRBV7-2|few
TGTGCCAGCAGCTTCATTCGACAGAACTATTATAATTCACCCCTCCACTTT
CASSFIRQNYYNSPLHF
>TRBD1|TRBJ1-1|TRBV20-1|-
TGCAGTGCAGAGGGACAGGGTTGGTCTTTCTTT
CSAEGQGWSFF
>TRBD1|TRBJ2-3|TRBV4-3|-
TGCGCCAGCAGCCAATCTACCACACAGGGGACCACAGATACGCAGTATTTT
CASSQSTTQGTTDTQYF
>-|TRBJ1-3|TRBV4-3|few
TGCGCCAGCAGCCAAGAAGAGGGATCAGGAAACACCATATATTTT
CASSQEEGSGNTIYF
>-|TRBJ1-1|TRBV5-1|many
TGCGCCAGCAGCTTGGGCGGCAGAAAGAACACTGAAGCTTTCTTT
CASSLGGRKNTEAFF
>-|TRBJ1-1|TRBV29-1|few
TGCAGCGTTGAAGGGCAGCCGAGGACTGAAGCTTTCTTT
CSVEGQPRTEAFF
>-|TRBJ2-2|TRBV3-1/TRBV3-2|-
TGTGCCAGCAGCCAAGACTTCCCGGACACCGGGGAGCTGTTTTTT
CASSQDFPDTGELFF
>TRBD1|TRBJ2-3|TRBV12-5|-
TGTGCTAGTGGAGAGGGGGCGACGGATACGCAGTATTTT
CASGEGATDTQYF
>-|TRBJ1-4|TRBV5-5|-
TGTGCCAGCAGCTTACCCCCCACACTAGGGGAAAAACTGTTTTTT
CASSLPPTLGEKLFF
>-|TRBJ2-2|TRBV27|-
TGTGCCAGCAGTTTATTCAGGGCAACCGGGGAGCTGTTTTTT
CASSLFRATGELFF
>-|TRBJ1-1|TRBV9|few
TGTGCCAGCAGCGTAGGGGCCGGGGTGGACACTGAAGCTTTCTTT
CASSVGAGVDTEAFF
>TRBD2|TRBJ2-2|TRBV19|-
TGTGCCAGTAGTTCTACTAGCGCAGGGACCGGGGAGCTGTTTTTT
CASSSTSAGTGELFF
>TRBD1|TRBJ1-2|TRBV5-5|-
TGTGCCAGTCGAAGGGGGCAGGGCCCTTATGGCTACACCTTC
CASRRGQGPYGYTF
>-|TRBJ1-5|TRBV7-9|-
TGTGCCAGCAGCTTAGTATTATCATTTGTCAGGGTTCCTAATCAGCCCCAGCATTTT
CASSLVLSFVRVPNQPQHF
>-|TRBJ1-5|TRBV15|-
TGTGCCACCAGCCTTACCGGTTACAGCCGAGATCAGCCCCAGCATTTT
CATSLTGYSRDQPQHF